One TCR beta chain is described in this entry. Clones were sequenced by immunoSEQ multiplex PCR, and TCRdb holds only the in-frame ones, with some missing. The data hold about 50,000 clones, with over 90% observed a single time. This sample stems from a study of T cell changes during pregnancy in multiple sclerosis. CDR3 length: 15 amino acids. V gave up 1 base and J gave up 0 bases, with 6 bases separating them. From germline, CDR1 is SEHNR and CDR2 FQNEAQ (reference sequence). This sequence originates from a female donor with multiple sclerosis, enrolled in a pregnancy study. The input for sequencing was CD4+ T cells from peripheral blood mononuclear cells, taken in the second trimester of pregnancy. The gene calls are TRBV7-9 and TRBJ1-4; unclear D gene. CDR3 bases: TGTGCCAGCAGCTTAGGGAGCGCAACTAATGAAAAACTGTTTTTT. Protein product: CASSLGSATNEKLFF.